These 3 T cell receptor beta chains originate from one sample sequenced in a study of cytomegalovirus exposure and HLA in healthy donors. Both 60 Vbeta primers and 13 Jbeta primers went into the PCR. The method was immunoSEQ multiplex PCR; TCRdb's version includes in-frame clones alone and lacks a portion of them. Here the sample spans around 200,000 clones, 82% being singletons. Sequencing input: PBMCs. The source of these receptors is a middle-aged woman in good health and CMV-seronegative.

The chain has TRBV7-3 and TRBJ2-2; 7 bases map to TRBD1. The trim removed 1 base at V and 8 bases at J, leaving 4 bases unmatched. This CDR3 has 14 residues. Per germline, CDR1 SGHTA and CDR2 FQGTGA. CDR3 in DNA: TGTGCCAGCAGCTTAAAAGGGGGCACGGGGGAGCTGTTTTTT. As protein: CASSLKGGTGELFF.

CDR3 DNA sequence: TGTGCCAGCAGCCTCTCGACAGGGGGCGTCTCTGGCTACACCTTC. Translating it yields CASSLSTGGVSGYTF. The V and J genes are TRBV5-4 and TRBJ1-2; TRBD1 matches at 10 bases. Germline V gene sequence: CDR1 SGHNT, CDR2 YYREEE (reference sequence). V gave up 4 bases and J gave up 7 bases; unmatched junction bases: 10. This CDR3 is built from 15 residues.

This sequence joins TRBV19 and TRBJ2-3; possibly TRBD2 for D (5 bases). Germline loops: CDR1 LNHDA, CDR2 SQIVND (reference sequence). Trimming shortened V by 3 bases and J by 4 bases, and 11 bases separated the two germline ends. The CDR3 length is 14 residues. The CDR3 coding sequence is TGTGCCAGTAGTATTGGGCCAGCGGCAGATACGCAGTATTTT. Its protein product is CASSIGPAADTQYF.